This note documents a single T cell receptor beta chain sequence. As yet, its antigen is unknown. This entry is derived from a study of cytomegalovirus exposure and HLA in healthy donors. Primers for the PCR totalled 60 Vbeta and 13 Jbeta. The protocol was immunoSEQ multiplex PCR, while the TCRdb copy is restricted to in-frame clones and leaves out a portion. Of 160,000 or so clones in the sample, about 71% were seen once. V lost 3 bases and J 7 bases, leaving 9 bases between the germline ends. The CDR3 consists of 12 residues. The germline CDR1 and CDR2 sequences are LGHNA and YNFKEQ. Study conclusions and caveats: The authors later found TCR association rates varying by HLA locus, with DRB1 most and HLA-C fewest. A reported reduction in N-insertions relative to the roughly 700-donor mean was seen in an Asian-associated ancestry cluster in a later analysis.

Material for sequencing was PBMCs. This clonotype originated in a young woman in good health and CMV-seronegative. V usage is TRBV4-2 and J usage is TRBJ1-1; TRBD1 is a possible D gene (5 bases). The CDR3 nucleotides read TGTGCCAGCAGCCAGGACGGACATGAAGCTTTCTTT. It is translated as CASSQDGHEAFF.